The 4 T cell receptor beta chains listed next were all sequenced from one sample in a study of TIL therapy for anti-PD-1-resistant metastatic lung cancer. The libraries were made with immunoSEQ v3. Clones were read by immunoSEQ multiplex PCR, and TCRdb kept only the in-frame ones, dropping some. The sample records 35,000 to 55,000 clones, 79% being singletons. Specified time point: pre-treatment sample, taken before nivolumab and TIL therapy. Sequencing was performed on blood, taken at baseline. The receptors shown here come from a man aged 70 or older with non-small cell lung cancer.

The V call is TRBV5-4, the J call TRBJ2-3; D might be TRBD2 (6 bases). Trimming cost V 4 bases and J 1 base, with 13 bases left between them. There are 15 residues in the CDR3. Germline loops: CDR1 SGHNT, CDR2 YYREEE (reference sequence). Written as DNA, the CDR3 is TGTGCCAGCAGCCCCTGGAGGGGAGGCACAGATACGCAGTATTTT. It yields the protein CASSPWRGGTDTQYF.

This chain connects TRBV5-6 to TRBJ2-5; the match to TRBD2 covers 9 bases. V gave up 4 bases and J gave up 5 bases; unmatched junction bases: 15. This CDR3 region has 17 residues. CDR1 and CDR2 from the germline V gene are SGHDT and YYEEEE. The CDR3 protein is CASSGSTGLAIGETQYF. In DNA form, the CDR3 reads TGTGCCAGCAGCGGATCGACCGGACTAGCGATCGGGGAGACCCAGTACTTC.

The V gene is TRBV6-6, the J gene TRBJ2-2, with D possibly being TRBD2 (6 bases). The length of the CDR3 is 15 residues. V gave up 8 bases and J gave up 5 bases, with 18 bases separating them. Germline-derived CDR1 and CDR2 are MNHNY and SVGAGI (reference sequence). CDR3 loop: CASGEPGLKTGELFF. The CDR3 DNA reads TGTGCCAGCGGGGAGCCGGGACTCAAGACCGGGGAGCTGTTTTTT.

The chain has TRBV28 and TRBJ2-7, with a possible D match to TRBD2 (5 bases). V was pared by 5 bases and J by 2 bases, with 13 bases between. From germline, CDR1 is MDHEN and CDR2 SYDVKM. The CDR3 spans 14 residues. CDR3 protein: CASSARRETYEQYF. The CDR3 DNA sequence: TGTGCCAGCAGTGCCCGACGGGAAACCTACGAGCAGTACTTC.